Listed below are T cell receptor beta chains from one sample, sequenced in a study of T cell responses to AZD1222 COVID-19 vaccine. Sequenced by immunoSEQ multiplex PCR; TCRdb stores in-frame clones only, minus some. The table lists about 130,000 clones, 80% to 90% of them singletons. The starting material was peripheral blood, obtained on day 0 of AZD1222 vaccination. These receptors were taken from an adult in good health. CDR3s include the opening cysteine and the closing phenylalanine or tryptophan. D genes are given only for firm matches. Expanded clones get a size class; other rows say once, few or many, or leave the size out.

abundance	v_gene	d_gene	j_gene	CDR3aa	CDR3nt
.	TRBV7-2	.	TRBJ1-5	CASSLELTNQPQHF	TGTGCCAGCAGCTTAGAACTGACTAATCAGCCCCAGCATTTT
.	TRBV5-8	.	TRBJ2-5	CASSAGQRQETQYF	TGTGCCAGCAGCGCGGGACAGCGCCAAGAGACCCAGTACTTC
once	TRBV6-2/TRBV6-3	TRBD2	TRBJ2-7	CASSSWTSGRTEQYF	TGTGCCAGCAGTTCCTGGACTAGCGGGAGGACCGAGCAGTACTTC
.	TRBV24-1	.	TRBJ2-2	CATSDPRGPNTGELFF	TGTGCCACCAGTGATCCTCGGGGACCGAACACCGGGGAGCTGTTTTTT
.	TRBV5-5	.	TRBJ2-7	CASIEGGSVEQYF	TGTGCCAGCATCGAGGGGGGATCTGTCGAGCAGTACTTC
.	TRBV10-1	TRBD1	TRBJ2-7	CASSERDSRQYF	TGCGCCAGCAGTGAGAGGGACAGTCGACAGTACTTC
.	TRBV7-7	TRBD1	TRBJ1-1	CASSPPGQGATEAFF	TGTGCCAGCAGCCCCCCGGGACAGGGGGCCACTGAAGCTTTCTTT
few	TRBV30	.	TRBJ2-5	CAWSKRRADTQYF	TGTGCCTGGAGTAAGAGGCGGGCGGATACCCAGTACTTC
.	TRBV5-1	.	TRBJ2-5	CASSLLGRRETQYF	TGCGCCAGCAGCTTGTTGGGGAGAAGGGAGACCCAGTACTTC
few	TRBV10-2	.	TRBJ1-5	CASSDTWGLGNQPQHF	TGCGCCAGCAGTGACACATGGGGCCTGGGGAATCAGCCCCAGCATTTT
.	TRBV6-5	TRBD1	TRBJ1-2	CASRELETGLRGYTF	TGTGCCAGCAGGGAGCTCGAGACAGGGCTGCGCGGCTACACCTTC
.	TRBV5-5	TRBD1	TRBJ1-1	CASSSRTGGLSTEAFF	TGTGCCAGCAGCTCTAGGACAGGGGGATTGAGCACTGAAGCTTTCTTT
.	TRBV5-8	.	TRBJ2-7	CASRRWETVSYEQYF	TGTGCCAGCCGCCGATGGGAGACGGTCTCCTACGAGCAGTACTTC
.	TRBV30	.	TRBJ1-5	CAWSRGLNQPQHF	TGTGCCTGGAGTCGGGGGTTAAATCAGCCCCAGCATTTT
.	TRBV18	.	TRBJ2-4	CASLIRARDIQYF	TGTGCCAGCCTCATCAGGGCCCGGGACATTCAGTACTTC
.	TRBV19	.	TRBJ1-5	CASSIETGRHNQPQHF	TGTGCCAGTAGTATAGAAACGGGAAGGCACAATCAGCCCCAGCATTTT
.	TRBV18	.	TRBJ2-5	CASSDFGQKQETQYF	TGTGCCAGCTCAGACTTTGGACAGAAACAAGAGACCCAGTACTTC
few	TRBV7-2	.	TRBJ1-2	CASSPGDPSNGYTF	TGTGCCAGCAGCCCCGGGGACCCTTCTAATGGCTACACCTTC
.	TRBV18	.	TRBJ1-1	CASSPSETVDAFF	TGTGCCAGCTCACCATCGGAGACCGTGGACGCTTTCTTT
.	TRBV7-9	.	TRBJ2-1	CASSPAGSRYNEQFF	TGTGCCAGCAGCCCCGCAGGGTCCCGCTACAATGAGCAGTTCTTC
.	TRBV9	TRBD1	TRBJ2-7	CASSVSGTGGRWEQYF	TGTGCCAGCAGCGTCTCCGGGACAGGGGGTCGATGGGAGCAGTACTTC
.	TRBV7-2	TRBD1	TRBJ1-1	CASKIPDRVTEAFF	TGTGCCTCCAAAATCCCGGACAGGGTCACTGAAGCTTTCTTT
.	TRBV11-2	.	TRBJ1-1	CASSLGLGGNTEAFF	TGTGCCAGCAGCTTAGGGCTTGGCGGGAACACTGAAGCTTTCTTT
.	TRBV9	.	TRBJ2-7	CASSGRTAYEQYF	TGTGCCAGCAGCGGACGGACAGCGTACGAGCAGTACTTC
.	TRBV29-1	.	TRBJ2-5	CSVSVEGETQYF	TGCAGCGTTTCTGTGGAGGGAGAGACCCAGTACTTC
.	TRBV10-1	.	TRBJ2-6	CASSKGSAQSRANVLTF	TGCGCCAGCAGTAAGGGGTCCGCACAAAGTCGGGCCAACGTCCTGACTTTC
.	TRBV2	.	TRBJ1-4	CAGRDGFNEKLFF	TGTGCCGGGCGGGACGGATTTAATGAAAAACTGTTTTTT
.	TRBV6-5	.	TRBJ2-3	CASSRDNQEDTQYF	TGTGCCAGCAGCCGGGACAACCAAGAAGATACGCAGTATTTT
.	TRBV7-2	TRBD1	TRBJ1-4	CASSLDPPGTGSRQLFF	TGTGCCAGCAGCTTAGATCCACCCGGGACAGGGAGTCGGCAACTGTTTTTT
.	TRBV3-1/TRBV3-2	.	TRBJ2-5	CASRVMGSETQYF	TGTGCCAGCAGGGTCATGGGATCCGAGACCCAGTACTTC
.	TRBV6-5	.	TRBJ1-2	CASSYAQTLYGYTF	TGTGCCAGCAGTTACGCTCAGACGTTATATGGCTACACCTTC
.	TRBV27	TRBD1	TRBJ1-5	CASRDRNSNQPQHF	TGTGCCAGCCGGGACAGGAATAGCAATCAGCCCCAGCATTTT
.	TRBV6-5	.	TRBJ2-7	CASSYSPGVHEQYF	TGTGCCAGCAGTTACTCGCCGGGAGTACACGAGCAGTACTTC